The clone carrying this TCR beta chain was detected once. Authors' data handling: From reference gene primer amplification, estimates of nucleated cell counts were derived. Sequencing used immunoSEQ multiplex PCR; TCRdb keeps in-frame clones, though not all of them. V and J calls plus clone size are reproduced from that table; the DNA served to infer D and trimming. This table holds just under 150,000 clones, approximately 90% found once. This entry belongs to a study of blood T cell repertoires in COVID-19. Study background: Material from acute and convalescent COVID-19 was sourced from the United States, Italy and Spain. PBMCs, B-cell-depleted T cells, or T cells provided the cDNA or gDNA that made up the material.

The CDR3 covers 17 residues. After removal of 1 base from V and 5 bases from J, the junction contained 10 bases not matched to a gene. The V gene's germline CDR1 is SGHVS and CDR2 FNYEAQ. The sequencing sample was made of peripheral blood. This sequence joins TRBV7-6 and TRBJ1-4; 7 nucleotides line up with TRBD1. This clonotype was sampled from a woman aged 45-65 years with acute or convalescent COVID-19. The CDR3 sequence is CASSLGDRQGFNEKLFF. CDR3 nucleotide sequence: TGTGCCAGCAGCTTAGGTGACCGACAGGGTTTCAATGAAAAACTGTTTTTT.